This T cell receptor beta chain originates from a study of blood T cells in healthy people across ages. Study details: Template switching picked up about one barcoded beta molecule for each two T cells.

V was clipped by 4 bases and J by 2 bases; unmatched bases: 4. CDR3 length equals 15 residues. Germline V gives CDR1 SGHRS, CDR2 YFSETQ. The authors ran a second PCR of about 6 to 12 cycles using a sample-barcoded 5' primer and a J-beta primer mix. Each CDR3 protein gets one entry after TCRdb re-called the 5' RACE reads with MiXCR. The table shows approximately 780,000 distinct CDR3 sequences, with around 25% occurring only once. In addition, the sample was reused for a study of T cells of mothers and their children. That paper adds: TCR recombination output is shaped by thymic selection similarly in related and unrelated pairs. Persisting microchimeric T cell clones went undetected.

The specimen was blood. The receptor was derived from a boy aged 5-17 years in good health. The J gene is TRBJ2-5, the V gene TRBV5-1, with TRBD2 matching 11 bases. CDR3 region: CASSTTSGGQETQYF. The DNA of the CDR3 is TGCGCCAGCAGCACCACTAGCGGGGGACAAGAGACCCAGTACTTC. Filled out from reference TRBV5-1 and TRBJ2-5, the complete variable domain reads KAGVTQTPRYLIKTRGQQVTLSCSPISGHRSVSWYQQTPGQGLQFLFEYFSETQRNKGNFPGRFSGRQFSNSRSEMNVSTLELGDSALYLCASSTTSGGQETQYFGPGTRLLVL.